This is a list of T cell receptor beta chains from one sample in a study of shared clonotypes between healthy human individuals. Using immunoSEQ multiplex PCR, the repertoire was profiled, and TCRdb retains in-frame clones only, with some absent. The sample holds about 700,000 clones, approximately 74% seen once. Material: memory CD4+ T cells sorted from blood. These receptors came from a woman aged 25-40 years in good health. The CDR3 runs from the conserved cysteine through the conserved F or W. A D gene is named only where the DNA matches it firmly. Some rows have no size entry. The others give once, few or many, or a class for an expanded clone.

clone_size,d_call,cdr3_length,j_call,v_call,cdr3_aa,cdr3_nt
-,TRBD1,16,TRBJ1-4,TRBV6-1,CASSGQGATFGEKLFF,TGTGCCAGCAGTGGACAGGGGGCGACCTTCGGTGAAAAACTGTTTTTT
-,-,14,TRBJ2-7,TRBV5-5,CASSFQSGSYEQYF,TGTGCCAGCAGCTTTCAAAGCGGGTCTTACGAGCAGTACTTC
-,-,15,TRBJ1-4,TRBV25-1,CASEAADSLNEKLFF,TGTGCCAGCGAAGCAGCGGACAGCCTTAATGAAAAACTGTTTTTT
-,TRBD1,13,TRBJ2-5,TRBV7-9,CASSWTGTETQYF,TGTGCCAGCAGCTGGACAGGGACAGAGACCCAGTACTTC
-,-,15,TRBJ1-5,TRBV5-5,CASSSQNGGDQPQHF,TGTGCCAGCAGCTCCCAAAACGGGGGAGATCAGCCCCAGCATTTT
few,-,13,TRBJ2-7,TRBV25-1,CASSGRETYEQYF,TGTGCCAGCAGTGGCCGGGAGACTTACGAGCAGTACTTC
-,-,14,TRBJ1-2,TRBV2,CASSGQGGYYGYTF,TGTGCCAGCAGTGGCCAGGGTGGGTACTATGGCTACACCTTC
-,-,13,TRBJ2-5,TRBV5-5,CASSLGSGETQYF,TGTGCCAGCAGCTTGGGCAGTGGTGAGACCCAGTACTTC
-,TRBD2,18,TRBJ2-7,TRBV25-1,CASSTMGDLAGVRYEQYF,TGTGCCAGCAGTACGATGGGGGACCTAGCGGGAGTGAGGTACGAGCAGTACTTC
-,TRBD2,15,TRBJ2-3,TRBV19,CASNQVAGAGNTQYF,TGTGCCAGTAATCAAGTGGCGGGAGCTGGGAATACGCAGTATTTT
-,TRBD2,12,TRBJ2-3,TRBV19,CASIPWGGTQYF,TGTGCCAGTATCCCGTGGGGGGGAACGCAGTATTTT
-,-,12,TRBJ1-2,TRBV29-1,CSVIVEDYGYTF,TGCAGCGTTATTGTAGAAGACTATGGCTACACCTTC
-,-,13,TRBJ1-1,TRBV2,CASKETENTEAFF,TGTGCCAGCAAAGAGACCGAGAACACTGAAGCTTTCTTT
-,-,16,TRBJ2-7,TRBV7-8,CASSSLPGPVTYEQYF,TGTGCCAGCAGCTCGTTACCGGGGCCCGTTACTTACGAGCAGTACTTC
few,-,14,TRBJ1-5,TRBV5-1,CASSLGGLNQPQHF,TGCGCCAGCAGCTTGGGGGGCCTCAATCAGCCCCAGCATTTT
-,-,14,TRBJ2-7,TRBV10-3,CASALAGISYEQYF,TGTGCCAGCGCCTTGGCAGGAATCTCCTACGAGCAGTACTTC
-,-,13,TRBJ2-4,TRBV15,CATRGIAKNIQYF,TGTGCCACCAGAGGAATAGCCAAAAACATTCAGTACTTC
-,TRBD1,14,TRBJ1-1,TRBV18,CASSRRGQVAEAFF,TGTGCCAGCTCCCGCAGGGGGCAAGTCGCTGAAGCTTTCTTT
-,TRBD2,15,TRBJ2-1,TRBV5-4,CASSLVLAGGDEQFF,TGTGCCAGCAGCTTGGTTCTAGCGGGAGGTGATGAGCAGTTCTTC
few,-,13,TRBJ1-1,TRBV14,CASSPNRVGSSTF,TGTGCCAGCAGCCCGAACAGGGTTGGTTCCAGCACGTTT
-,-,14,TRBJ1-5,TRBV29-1,CSVVKEGGNQPQHF,TGCAGCGTTGTAAAGGAAGGAGGCAATCAGCCCCAGCATTTT
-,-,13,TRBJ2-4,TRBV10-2,CASTELAKNIQYF,TGCGCCAGCACCGAACTAGCCAAAAACATTCAGTACTTC
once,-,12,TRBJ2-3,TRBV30,CAWSPTTDTQYF,TGTGCCTGGAGTCCGACCACAGATACGCAGTATTTT
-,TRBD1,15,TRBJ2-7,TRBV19,CASSTPRTGVNEQYF,TGTGCCAGTAGTACCCCCCGGACAGGGGTGAACGAGCAGTACTTC
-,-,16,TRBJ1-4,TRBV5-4,CASSLGLGRTNEKLFF,TGTGCCAGCAGCTTGGGTTTGGGGAGAACTAATGAAAAACTGTTTTTT
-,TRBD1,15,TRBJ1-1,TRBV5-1,CASSTGQGGGTEAFF,TGCGCCAGCAGCACCGGACAGGGAGGGGGCACTGAAGCTTTCTTT
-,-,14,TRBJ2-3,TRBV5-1,CASSLTILTDTQYF,TGCGCCAGCAGCTTGACCATACTCACAGATACGCAGTATTTT
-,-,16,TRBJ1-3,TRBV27,CASSLKWASGGNTIYF,TGTGCCAGCAGTTTAAAGTGGGCCTCGGGAGGAAACACCATATATTTT
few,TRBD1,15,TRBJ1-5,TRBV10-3,CAISENRGSVQPQHF,TGTGCCATCAGTGAGAACAGGGGGAGCGTTCAGCCCCAGCATTTT
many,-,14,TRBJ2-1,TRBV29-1,CSVNRGRQYNEQFF,TGCAGCGTGAACCGGGGTAGACAATACAATGAGCAGTTCTTC
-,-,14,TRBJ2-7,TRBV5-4,CASSLAGRGYEQYF,TGTGCCAGCAGCTTGGCGGGTCGCGGCTACGAGCAGTACTTC
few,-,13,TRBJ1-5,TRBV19,CASSNRPNQPQHF,TGTGCCAGTAGTAACAGGCCCAATCAGCCCCAGCATTTT
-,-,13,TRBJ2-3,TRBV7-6,CASSFRDTDTQYF,TGTGCCAGCAGCTTCCGTGACACAGATACGCAGTATTTT
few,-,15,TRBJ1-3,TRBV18,CASSREGHTGNTIYF,TGTGCCAGCTCGCGAGAAGGACACACTGGAAACACCATATATTTT
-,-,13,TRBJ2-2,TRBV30,CAWSGGNTGELFF,TGTGCCTGGAGCGGGGGTAACACCGGGGAGCTGTTTTTT
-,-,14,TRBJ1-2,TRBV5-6,CASSLIPPNYGYTF,TGTGCCAGCAGCTTGATACCCCCTAACTATGGCTACACCTTC
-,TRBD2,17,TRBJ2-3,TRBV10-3,CAISEKPAGGPTDTQYF,TGTGCCATCAGTGAGAAGCCGGCGGGAGGACCCACAGATACGCAGTATTTT
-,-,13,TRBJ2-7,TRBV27,CASSLYRSYEQYF,TGTGCCAGCAGTTTATACCGCTCCTACGAGCAGTACTTC
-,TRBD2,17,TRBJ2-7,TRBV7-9,CASSLGSPAGGRYEQYF,TGTGCCAGCAGCTTAGGCTCCCCAGCGGGAGGGCGGTACGAGCAGTACTTC
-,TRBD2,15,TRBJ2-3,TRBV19,CASSSQRGTTDTQYF,TGTGCCAGTAGTAGCCAGCGGGGGACCACAGATACGCAGTATTTT
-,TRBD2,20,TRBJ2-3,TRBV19,CASSMKISFAAGGPTDTQYF,TGTGCCAGTAGTATGAAGATAAGTTTCGCAGCGGGAGGGCCCACAGATACGCAGTATTTT